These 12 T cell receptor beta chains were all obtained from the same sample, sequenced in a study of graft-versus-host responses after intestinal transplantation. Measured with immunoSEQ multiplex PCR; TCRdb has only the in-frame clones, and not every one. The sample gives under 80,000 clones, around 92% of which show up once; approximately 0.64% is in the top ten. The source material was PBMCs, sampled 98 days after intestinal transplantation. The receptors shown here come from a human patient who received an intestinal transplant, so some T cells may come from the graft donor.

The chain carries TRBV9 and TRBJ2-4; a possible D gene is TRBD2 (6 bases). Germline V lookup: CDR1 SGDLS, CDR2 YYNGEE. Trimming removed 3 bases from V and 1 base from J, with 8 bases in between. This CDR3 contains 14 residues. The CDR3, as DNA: TGTGCCAGCAGCGGGCGGGACGCCAAAAACATTCAGTACTTC. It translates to CASSGRDAKNIQYF.

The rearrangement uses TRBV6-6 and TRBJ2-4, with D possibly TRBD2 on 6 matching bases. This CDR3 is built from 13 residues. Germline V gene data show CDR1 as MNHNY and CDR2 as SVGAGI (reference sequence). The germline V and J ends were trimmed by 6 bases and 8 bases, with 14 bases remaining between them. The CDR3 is CASRLGGADIQYF. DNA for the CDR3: TGTGCCAGCAGATTGGGGGGAGCGGACATTCAGTACTTC.

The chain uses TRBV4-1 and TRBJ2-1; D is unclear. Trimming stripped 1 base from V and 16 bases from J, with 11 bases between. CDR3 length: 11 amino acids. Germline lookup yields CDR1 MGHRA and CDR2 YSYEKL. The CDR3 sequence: CASSQGRRPFF. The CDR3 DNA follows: TGCGCCAGCAGCCAAGGACGCCGGCCATTCTTC.

In DNA form, the CDR3 reads TGTGCCAGCAGCTCTACGTCCGAGCAGTACTTC. Encoded protein: CASSSTSEQYF. The chain joins TRBV5-4 to TRBJ2-7; unclear D gene. The CDR3 totals 11 residues. The ends were cut back, 3 bases at V and 6 bases at J, with 7 bases in the middle. Germline values: CDR1 SGHNT, CDR2 YYREEE (reference sequence).

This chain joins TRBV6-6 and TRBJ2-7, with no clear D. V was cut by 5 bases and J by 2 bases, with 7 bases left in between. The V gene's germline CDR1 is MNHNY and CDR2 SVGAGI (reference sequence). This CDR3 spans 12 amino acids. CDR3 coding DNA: TGTGCCAGCAGTACTCCGGCCTACGAGCAGTACTTC. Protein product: CASSTPAYEQYF.

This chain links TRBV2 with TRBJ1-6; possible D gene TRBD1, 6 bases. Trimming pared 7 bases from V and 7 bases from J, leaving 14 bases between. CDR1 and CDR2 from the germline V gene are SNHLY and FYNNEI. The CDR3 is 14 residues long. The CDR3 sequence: CASNGGQPNSPLHF. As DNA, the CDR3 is TGTGCCAGCAATGGGGGGCAGCCCAATTCACCCCTCCACTTT.

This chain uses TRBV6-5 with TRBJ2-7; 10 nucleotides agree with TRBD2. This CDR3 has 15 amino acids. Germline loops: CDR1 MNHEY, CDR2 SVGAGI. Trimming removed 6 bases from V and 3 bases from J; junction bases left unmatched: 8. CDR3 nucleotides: TGTGCCAGCAGCCAGACTAGCGGGTTAGACTACGAGCAGTACTTC. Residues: CASSQTSGLDYEQYF.

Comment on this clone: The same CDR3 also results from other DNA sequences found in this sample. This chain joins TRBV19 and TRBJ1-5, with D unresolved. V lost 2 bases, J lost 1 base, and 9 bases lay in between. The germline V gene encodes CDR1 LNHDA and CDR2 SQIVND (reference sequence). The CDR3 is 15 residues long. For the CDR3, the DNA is TGTGCCAGTAGTATATCTGGGAACAGCAATCAGCCCCAGCATTTT. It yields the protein CASSISGNSNQPQHF.

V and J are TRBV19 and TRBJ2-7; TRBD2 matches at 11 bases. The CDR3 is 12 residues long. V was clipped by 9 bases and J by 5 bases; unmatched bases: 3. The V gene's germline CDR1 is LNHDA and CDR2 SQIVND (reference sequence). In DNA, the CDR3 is TGTGCCAGCACTAGCGGGAGCGACGAGCAGTACTTC. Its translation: CASTSGSDEQYF. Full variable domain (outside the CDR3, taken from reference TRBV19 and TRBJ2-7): DGGITQSPKYLFRKEGQNVTLSCEQNLNHDAMYWYRQDPGQGLRLIYYSQIVNDFQKGDIAEGYSVSREKKESFPLTVTSAQKNPTAFYLCASTSGSDEQYFGPGTRLTVT.

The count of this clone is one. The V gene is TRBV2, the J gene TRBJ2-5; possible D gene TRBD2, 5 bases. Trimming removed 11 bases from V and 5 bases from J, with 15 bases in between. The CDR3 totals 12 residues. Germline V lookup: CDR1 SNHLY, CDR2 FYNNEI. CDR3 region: CAPEEVGETQYF. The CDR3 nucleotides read TGTGCCCCCGAGGAGGTCGGGGAGACCCAGTACTTC.

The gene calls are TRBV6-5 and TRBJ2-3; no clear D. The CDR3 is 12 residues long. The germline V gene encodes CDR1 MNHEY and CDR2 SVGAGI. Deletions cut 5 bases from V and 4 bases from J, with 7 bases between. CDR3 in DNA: TGTGCCAGCAGTCTGGATGCAGATACGCAGTATTTT. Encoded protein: CASSLDADTQYF.

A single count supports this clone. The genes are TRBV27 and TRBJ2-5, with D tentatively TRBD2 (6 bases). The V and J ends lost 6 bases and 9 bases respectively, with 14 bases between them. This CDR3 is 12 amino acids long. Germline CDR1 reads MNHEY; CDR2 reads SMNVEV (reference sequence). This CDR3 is CASRGGGEAQYF. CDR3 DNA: TGTGCCAGCAGGGGAGGTGGGGAGGCCCAGTACTTC.